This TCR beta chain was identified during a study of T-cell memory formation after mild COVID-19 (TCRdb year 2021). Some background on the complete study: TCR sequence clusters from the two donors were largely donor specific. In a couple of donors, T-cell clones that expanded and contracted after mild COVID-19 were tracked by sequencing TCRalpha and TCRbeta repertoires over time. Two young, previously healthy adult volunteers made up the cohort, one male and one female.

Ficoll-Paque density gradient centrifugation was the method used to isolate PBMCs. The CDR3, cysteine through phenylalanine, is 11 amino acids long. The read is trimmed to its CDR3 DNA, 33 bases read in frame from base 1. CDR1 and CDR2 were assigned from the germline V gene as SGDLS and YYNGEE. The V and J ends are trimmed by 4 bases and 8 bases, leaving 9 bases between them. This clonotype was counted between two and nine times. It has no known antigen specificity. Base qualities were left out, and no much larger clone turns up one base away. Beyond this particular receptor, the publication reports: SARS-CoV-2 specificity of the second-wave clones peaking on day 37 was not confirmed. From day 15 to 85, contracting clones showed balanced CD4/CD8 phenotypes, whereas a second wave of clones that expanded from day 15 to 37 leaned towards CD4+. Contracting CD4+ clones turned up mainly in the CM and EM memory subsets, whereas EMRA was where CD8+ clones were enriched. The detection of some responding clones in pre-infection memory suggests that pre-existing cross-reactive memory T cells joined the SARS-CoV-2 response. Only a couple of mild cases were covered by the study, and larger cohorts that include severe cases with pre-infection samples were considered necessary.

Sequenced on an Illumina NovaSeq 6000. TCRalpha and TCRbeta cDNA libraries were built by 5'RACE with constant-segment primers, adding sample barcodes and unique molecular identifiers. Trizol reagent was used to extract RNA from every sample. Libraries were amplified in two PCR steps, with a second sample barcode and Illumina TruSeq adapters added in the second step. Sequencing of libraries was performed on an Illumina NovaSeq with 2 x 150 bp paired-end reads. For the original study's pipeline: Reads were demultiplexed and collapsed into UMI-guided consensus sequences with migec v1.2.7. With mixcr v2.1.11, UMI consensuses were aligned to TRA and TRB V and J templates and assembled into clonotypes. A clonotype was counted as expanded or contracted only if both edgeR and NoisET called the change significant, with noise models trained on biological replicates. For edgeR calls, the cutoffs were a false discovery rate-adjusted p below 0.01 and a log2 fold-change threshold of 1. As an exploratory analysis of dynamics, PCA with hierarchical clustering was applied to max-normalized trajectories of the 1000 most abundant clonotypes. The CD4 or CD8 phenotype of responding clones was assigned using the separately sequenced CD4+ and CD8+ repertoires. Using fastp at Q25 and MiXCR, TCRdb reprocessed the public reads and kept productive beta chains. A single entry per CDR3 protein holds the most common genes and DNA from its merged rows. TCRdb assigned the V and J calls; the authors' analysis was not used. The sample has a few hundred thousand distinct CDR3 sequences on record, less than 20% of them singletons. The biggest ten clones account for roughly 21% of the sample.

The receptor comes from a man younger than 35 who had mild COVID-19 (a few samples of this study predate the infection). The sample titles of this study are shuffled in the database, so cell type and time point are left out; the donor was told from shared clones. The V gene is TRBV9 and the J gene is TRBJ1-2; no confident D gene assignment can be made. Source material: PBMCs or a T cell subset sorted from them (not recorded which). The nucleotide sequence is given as TGTGCCAGCAGCTCCCTGGGGGGCTACACCTTC. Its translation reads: CASSSLGGYTF. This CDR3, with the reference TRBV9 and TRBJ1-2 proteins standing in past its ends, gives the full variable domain DSGVTQTPKHLITATGQRVTLRCSPRSGDLSVYWYQQSLDQGLQFLIQYYNGEERAKGNILERFSAQQFPDLHSELNLSSLELGDSALYFCASSSLGGYTFGSGTRLTVV.